Sequencing of this T cell receptor beta chain was carried out in a study of cytomegalovirus exposure and HLA in healthy donors (dated by TCRdb to about 2017). Looking at the study overall: According to an earlier analysis of 550 to 750 of the donors, roughly 180 million T cells yielded 90 million to 130 million unique TCR beta sequences and roughly 280 Gb of sequence data. An early release that covered roughly 600 HLA-typed donors contained approximately 290 gigabases of sequencing data and around 85 million unique TCR sequences. The study combined high-throughput TCR immunosequencing, statistical association of individual TCRs with disease status, and machine learning to predict cytomegalovirus infection status. Typing coverage varied by locus: roughly 629-630 donors for A, B, C, DRB1 and DQB1; approximately 500 for DQA1; over 600 for DPA1; about 450 for DPB1. Besides the first cohort of 666 subjects, a separate validation cohort made up of roughly 120 different subjects was used. The study used immunosequencing to profile the T cell repertoires of several hundred subjects and linked those repertoires to cytomegalovirus serostatus. All discovery cohort repertoires had been generated on a single sequencing platform. Donor age, sex, ethnicity and CMV serostatus were collected together with the repertoire data. Among a few hundred genotyped donors of the cohort, an average of approximately 250,000 unique TCR beta nucleotide sequences were sequenced per donor, about a sixth of them non-productive. The study aimed to test whether signatures of past pathogen exposure could be identified by cataloging public T cell receptors. To decide whether each TCR beta V gene segment behaved as functional or pseudogenic, an earlier analysis of 587 of the donors relied on high-throughput TCR beta sequencing. Genome-wide SNP genotypes for about 60% of the roughly 670 donors were used in a later genetic analysis, which treated that subset as a discovery cohort. A later analysis re-analyzed previously published TCR beta repertoires from several hundred donors and added high-resolution HLA genotyping to study TCR occurrence patterns. HLA typing covered class I and class II loci at four-digit resolution. Among the approximately 400 genotyped donors, around 81% belonged to the genetic ancestry cluster associated with self-reported Caucasian donors. Rather than using new phenotypic data, the later analysis identified candidate immune exposures from TCR beta sequences and from how often those sequences occurred across donors. About 5 DR-DQ haplotypes were handled as single units for association and clustering, since linkage in the cohort was strong. The paper's findings and limits, for the study overall: A later analysis associated about 17,000 TCR beta sequences with specific HLA alleles at a false discovery rate of 0.05. Some IMGT-functional V segments, including TRBV6-2 and TRBV6-3, could not be told apart with the 87-base-pair reads, so those segments were excluded. In both the original and validation cohorts, the classifier was reported to diagnose cytomegalovirus status with high specificity and sensitivity. A later analysis found that TCR association rates varied across HLA loci, with DRB1 alleles showing the most associated TCRs and HLA-C alleles the fewest. According to the authors, the approach could potentially be generalized to other disease states and immunological phenotypes. A further reported finding was that TCR beta sequences accurately predicted the HLA-A and HLA-B alleles for most subjects in the first cohort. The study listed 150 to 200 TCR beta chains as associated with cytomegalovirus. In this cohort, only TCR beta chains were sequenced, and detectable features were limited by the absence of alpha or paired-chain data. Most CMV-associated TCR beta chains appeared to be HLA-restricted in a later analysis, and the HLA associations seemed to be driven largely by CMV exposure. Compared with the 666-donor mean, donors in an Asian-associated ancestry cluster had fewer N-insertions in productive TCRs, according to a later genetic analysis. Three of the identified cytomegalovirus-associated TCR beta chains were confirmed in vitro to be specific for cytomegalovirus antigens. In a later genetic analysis, a missense DCLRE1C variant was associated with V-gene and J-gene trimming of TCR beta chains, and the association was replicated in an independent cohort. Immune exposure information for the cohort was limited to CMV serostatus. Most TCR sequences were observed very rarely across donors, whereas some public TCRs were present in many individuals. In a later analysis, HLA-associated TCR beta chains showed more clonal expansion and lower generation probabilities than non-associated chains that were equally common. Because HLA typing was missing for some donors at each locus, association tests included only the typed subset. Broadly in line with IMGT annotations, most TCR beta V segments showed up in productive rearrangements about 87% or about 30% of the time in an earlier analysis of approximately 600 of the donors. Because counts were too low, around 18 rarely observed V segments, including chromosome 9 orphons, were left out of the earlier analysis of 587 of the donors. A cluster of highly shared sequence variants was judged likely to be a technical artifact of the sequencing pipeline. Assigning TCR associations to individual alleles was difficult when HLA alleles, especially DR and DQ, strongly co-occurred. According to a later analysis, parvovirus B19, influenza, CMV and Epstein-Barr virus appeared linked to several top co-occurrence clusters. Linkage disequilibrium might explain the correlated functional status among segregating V segments, but an unknown experimental factor could not be ruled out. Sequencing depth was assumed to be roughly uniform across donors in the presence/absence analyses, though that assumption may not hold.

The cohort consisted of 650 to 850 healthy bone marrow donors. At the time of sampling, all cohort members were nominally healthy, though unrecorded immune exposures were likely present. The donor tested CMV seropositive, placing the donor among the 250 to 350 seropositive members of the cohort. Every donor gave a peripheral blood sample, and the peripheral blood mononuclear cells from that sample were used for TCR beta sequencing. The Qiagen DNeasy Blood Extraction Kit was used to extract genomic DNA from the blood cell samples. About this clone itself: No cognate antigen has been identified for it. The sample holds no much larger clone one base away, and base qualities are not on file.

The library was made by the immunoSEQ multiplex PCR assay. The multiplex PCR relied on a mix of 60 forward primers for TCR Vbeta segments and 13 reverse primers for TCR Jbeta segments. Amplification of the CDR3 region of rearranged TCR beta genes was performed with a multiplex PCR assay on genomic DNA. On the Illumina HiSeq System, the amplified TCR beta libraries were sequenced as 87-base-pair reads. In the source study's methods: A later analysis counted about 80 million unique TCR beta chains across the 500 to 850 repertoires, and around 9.9 million of these chains were shared by at least two donors. To remove PCR and sequencing errors, raw reads were error-corrected and collapsed into unique sequences using a nearest-neighbor algorithm that merged closely related sequences. CDR3 sequences were aligned to IMGT reference sequences to assign V, D and J gene segments. Each retained sequence needed at least a six-nucleotide match to both a V gene segment and a J gene segment. A rearrangement was called productive if the CDR3 had no stop codons and remained in frame with V and J, and every other rearrangement was called non-productive. Following IMGT convention, CDR3 was defined as the stretch from the second conserved V-encoded cysteine to the conserved J-encoded phenylalanine. In an earlier analysis of 550 to 650 of the donors, sequences lacking an unambiguous match to a single V gene segment were excluded. In an earlier analysis of 587 of the donors, a V segment was called functional when productive rearrangements were above 56.7%, and segregating when the standard deviation between donors exceeded 5%. A statistical classification framework was built to diagnose cytomegalovirus status from the catalog of TCR beta chain sequences. In a later analysis, TCR nucleotide sequences were compared against IMGT/GENE-DB human TR gene sequences so that V and J genes could be assigned. The TCRdist pipeline was used in a later analysis to assign CDR3 sequences and most-parsimonious VDJ recombination scenarios. In a later analysis, each TCR beta chain was defined by its CDR3 amino acid sequence together with its V-gene family, and reads without a unique V-gene family were excluded. In a later analysis, 450 to 600 highly shared, low-generation-probability nucleotide sequences were removed to address suspected cross-contamination and a sequencing artifact. In a later analysis, a clonal expansion index was calculated for each public chain from normalized within-repertoire ranks of inferred template counts. In a later analysis, generation probabilities were computed using a VDJ recombination model fitted to out-of-frame rearrangements, and the results were checked against IGoR. Hypergeometric tests were used in a later analysis to score TCR-TCR, TCR-HLA and TCR-CMV co-occurrence, with a repertoire-size bias correction applied to the TCR pairs. False discovery rates were estimated in a later analysis by permuting HLA or CMV assignments 20 times. In a later analysis, co-occurring TCRs were grouped using DBSCAN, with TCRdist sequence similarity added in when clustering inside HLA-allele-positive subsets. Co-occurrence clustering excluded repertoires with fewer than 30,000 or more than 120,000 public chains, plus five with anomalous nucleotide sharing. The clones in this table, taken by TCRdb from immuneACCESS, are in-frame only. Not every clone is retained; where verified, under half of the shortfall comes from an unresolved V gene, and the cause of the rest is unknown. That table gives V, J and clone size, and the DNA gave D and trimming. Counted in this sample were 250,000 to 300,000 clones; about 83% of them appeared once. Together, the top ten hold 1.5% to 2.5% of the sample.

From the germline V gene, CDR1 is SQVTM and CDR2 is ANQGSEA. V is reduced by 0 bases and J by 0 bases, leaving a spacing of 21 bases between them. The CDR3 goes from the cysteine to the phenylalanine over 20 residues. Kept here is only the CDR3 DNA, which spans 60 bases and is read in frame from base 1. Recombination linked TRBV29-1 to TRBJ1-6, and perhaps TRBD1 as D gene, on 5 matching bases. Sequencing input: PBMCs. This TCR derives from a woman aged 35 to 49 in good health and CMV-seropositive. Here the CDR3 is given as CSVEDGGPGRGCSYNSPLHF. Here is the DNA: TGCAGCGTTGAAGATGGGGGTCCGGGGAGGGGTTGCTCCTATAATTCACCCCTCCACTTT.